The rows below give T cell receptor beta chains drawn from one sample of a study of CD8+ T cells in alopecia areata. Measured with immunoSEQ multiplex PCR; TCRdb has only the in-frame clones, and not every one. The sample contains 150,000 or so clones, roughly 58% of which appear only once. This specimen consisted of CD4+ T cells sorted from blood, obtained around week 55, from a patient treated with tofacitinib. The source of these receptors is a human donor with alopecia areata. Each CDR3 is given without its conserved first and last residue. Each record gives: V gene, clone size, J gene, D gene, CDR3 protein. A D gene is named only where the DNA matches it firmly. Size values are once, few and many counts, or a class for expanded clones, and some rows have none.

v_call: TRBV30; clone_size: -; j_call: TRBJ1-1; d_call: -; cdr3_aa: ASWLGRGGQAF
v_call: TRBV7-9; clone_size: -; j_call: TRBJ2-1; d_call: -; cdr3_aa: ASSPDREQF
v_call: TRBV9; clone_size: few; j_call: TRBJ2-2; d_call: -; cdr3_aa: ASSVETGELF
v_call: TRBV29-1; clone_size: -; j_call: TRBJ2-5; d_call: -; cdr3_aa: SVAGYQETQY
v_call: TRBV5-1; clone_size: few; j_call: TRBJ1-1; d_call: -; cdr3_aa: ASSLRGPGQNTEAF
v_call: TRBV5-1; clone_size: -; j_call: TRBJ2-5; d_call: -; cdr3_aa: ASSLDGRGAETQY
v_call: TRBV29-1; clone_size: few; j_call: TRBJ2-1; d_call: -; cdr3_aa: SSASGGNEQF
v_call: TRBV6-4; clone_size: -; j_call: TRBJ2-5; d_call: -; cdr3_aa: ASSGPRGDETQY
v_call: TRBV10-3; clone_size: -; j_call: TRBJ2-7; d_call: TRBD1; cdr3_aa: AISAAGTGYEQY
v_call: TRBV6-1; clone_size: few; j_call: TRBJ1-5; d_call: -; cdr3_aa: ASRQPLGNNQPQH
v_call: TRBV4-2; clone_size: -; j_call: TRBJ1-6; d_call: -; cdr3_aa: ASSQDGGRSPLH
v_call: TRBV23-1; clone_size: -; j_call: TRBJ2-6; d_call: -; cdr3_aa: ASRGSGRAESGANVLT
v_call: TRBV5-6; clone_size: once; j_call: TRBJ1-5; d_call: -; cdr3_aa: ASSNREGNQPQH
v_call: TRBV7-9; clone_size: -; j_call: TRBJ1-2; d_call: -; cdr3_aa: ASSTNPGRQYGYT
v_call: TRBV6-1; clone_size: few; j_call: TRBJ1-5; d_call: -; cdr3_aa: ASIESSRQPQH
v_call: TRBV19; clone_size: -; j_call: TRBJ2-7; d_call: TRBD1; cdr3_aa: ASSIPGTGGNEQY
v_call: TRBV30; clone_size: -; j_call: TRBJ1-1; d_call: TRBD1; cdr3_aa: AWRQGGEYTEAF
v_call: TRBV19; clone_size: many; j_call: TRBJ1-1; d_call: -; cdr3_aa: ASRYYRDTEAF
v_call: TRBV29-1; clone_size: -; j_call: TRBJ2-1; d_call: -; cdr3_aa: SVESGPLSSEQF
v_call: TRBV7-8; clone_size: -; j_call: TRBJ2-5; d_call: TRBD1; cdr3_aa: ASSLTYRGGETQY
v_call: TRBV7-8; clone_size: -; j_call: TRBJ1-2; d_call: -; cdr3_aa: ASSLSGQTYGYT
v_call: TRBV6-6; clone_size: -; j_call: TRBJ1-5; d_call: TRBD1; cdr3_aa: ASRNTGDGNQPQH
v_call: TRBV29-1; clone_size: few; j_call: TRBJ2-5; d_call: -; cdr3_aa: SVEDWETQY
v_call: TRBV13; clone_size: -; j_call: TRBJ2-7; d_call: TRBD2; cdr3_aa: ASTSLERGSYEQY
v_call: TRBV7-9; clone_size: few; j_call: TRBJ1-2; d_call: -; cdr3_aa: ASSPQGWGYT
v_call: TRBV29-1; clone_size: -; j_call: TRBJ1-2; d_call: -; cdr3_aa: STPGPGGGYT
v_call: TRBV19; clone_size: -; j_call: TRBJ2-7; d_call: -; cdr3_aa: ASSIDPRSSYEQY
v_call: TRBV19; clone_size: -; j_call: TRBJ1-5; d_call: TRBD1; cdr3_aa: ASSPFRDRMDQPQH
v_call: TRBV5-6; clone_size: few; j_call: TRBJ2-1; d_call: TRBD1; cdr3_aa: ASSLAQGAYNEQF
v_call: TRBV25-1; clone_size: -; j_call: TRBJ1-1; d_call: -; cdr3_aa: ARKYPGNGEMNTEAF
v_call: TRBV5-1; clone_size: -; j_call: TRBJ2-6; d_call: -; cdr3_aa: ASNGGQLGANVLT
v_call: TRBV6-6; clone_size: -; j_call: TRBJ2-5; d_call: -; cdr3_aa: ASTQGLQRTQY
v_call: TRBV27; clone_size: -; j_call: TRBJ1-3; d_call: -; cdr3_aa: ASTRRAGNTIY
v_call: TRBV4-2; clone_size: -; j_call: TRBJ2-7; d_call: -; cdr3_aa: ASSQVNKISYEQY
v_call: TRBV19; clone_size: few; j_call: TRBJ1-2; d_call: TRBD1; cdr3_aa: ASMRGTAANYGYT
v_call: TRBV29-1; clone_size: -; j_call: TRBJ1-1; d_call: -; cdr3_aa: SVERGLVNTEAF
v_call: TRBV30; clone_size: -; j_call: TRBJ2-1; d_call: -; cdr3_aa: AWSVVNGYNEQF
v_call: TRBV7-9; clone_size: -; j_call: TRBJ1-1; d_call: TRBD1; cdr3_aa: ASSVDRGEAF
v_call: TRBV15; clone_size: -; j_call: TRBJ2-7; d_call: TRBD1; cdr3_aa: ATSRAGQFYEQY
v_call: TRBV29-1; clone_size: -; j_call: TRBJ2-7; d_call: TRBD2; cdr3_aa: SVGVAGGPSDEQY
v_call: TRBV9; clone_size: -; j_call: TRBJ1-1; d_call: -; cdr3_aa: ASTRGAETF
v_call: TRBV29-1; clone_size: -; j_call: TRBJ1-1; d_call: -; cdr3_aa: SVVVRAGRNTEAF
v_call: TRBV30; clone_size: once; j_call: TRBJ2-5; d_call: -; cdr3_aa: AFRPGWVQETQY
v_call: TRBV18; clone_size: -; j_call: TRBJ1-2; d_call: TRBD1; cdr3_aa: ASSPLGQGQTDYGYT
v_call: TRBV7-2; clone_size: -; j_call: TRBJ2-1; d_call: -; cdr3_aa: ASSSGGYSYNEQF
v_call: TRBV7-2; clone_size: -; j_call: TRBJ1-2; d_call: TRBD1; cdr3_aa: ASSLVGTGGRGYT
v_call: TRBV30; clone_size: -; j_call: TRBJ2-4; d_call: -; cdr3_aa: AWSLAKNIQY
v_call: TRBV28; clone_size: few; j_call: TRBJ2-3; d_call: -; cdr3_aa: ASRFRTRNDKLTQY
v_call: TRBV7-9; clone_size: -; j_call: TRBJ2-5; d_call: TRBD2; cdr3_aa: ASSSGTSGVQETQY
v_call: TRBV15; clone_size: -; j_call: TRBJ2-1; d_call: TRBD2; cdr3_aa: ANLAGYNEQF
v_call: TRBV5-4; clone_size: -; j_call: TRBJ1-1; d_call: -; cdr3_aa: ASTSRNTEAF
v_call: TRBV5-1; clone_size: -; j_call: TRBJ2-6; d_call: -; cdr3_aa: ASSKQGLGANVLT
v_call: TRBV5-6; clone_size: once; j_call: TRBJ1-1; d_call: -; cdr3_aa: ASSLGTEAF
v_call: TRBV6-1; clone_size: -; j_call: TRBJ1-2; d_call: -; cdr3_aa: ASSEHLYGYT
v_call: TRBV15; clone_size: -; j_call: TRBJ2-3; d_call: -; cdr3_aa: ATSREWGLGTDTQY
v_call: TRBV2; clone_size: once; j_call: TRBJ2-7; d_call: TRBD1; cdr3_aa: ASNLGQSYEQY